Below are 14 T cell receptor beta chains sequenced from a single sample in a study of naive and memory T cell subsets. Four PCR rounds used nested alpha and beta constant region primers plus the SP2 primer. TCRdb re-derived calls from the 5' RACE reads in MiXCR, one entry per CDR3 protein. The repertoire consists of more than 55,000 distinct CDR3 sequences, with less than 10% occurring once and the leading ten covering approximately 9.4%. A UMI-containing oligonucleotide was joined by 3' ligation to the TCR cDNA template. The receptor source for this set is a female donor in good health.

This clonotype was seen only a few times. J is TRBJ1-4 and V is TRBV7-2; weak D call: TRBD1 (5 bases). With 5 bases removed from V and 0 bases from J, the gap between germline ends came to 10 bases. Germline V gene data show CDR1 as SGHTA and CDR2 as FQGNSA. This CDR3 spans 15 amino acids. This CDR3 is CASSPQGATNEKLFF. CDR3 nucleotide sequence: TGTGCCAGCAGCCCTCAGGGAGCAACTAATGAAAAACTGTTTTTT. Variable domain in full (rest from reference TRBV7-2 and TRBJ1-4): GAGVSQSPSNKVTEKGKDVELRCDPISGHTALYWYRQSLGQGLEFLIYFQGNSAPDKSGLPSDRFSAERTGGSVSTLTIQRTQQEDSAVYLCASSPQGATNEKLFFGSGTQLSVL.

This clonotype was seen repeatedly, ten times or more. The chain couples TRBV2 to TRBJ2-5; 7 bases are a match to TRBD2. Germline V gives CDR1 SNHLY, CDR2 FYNNEI. CDR3 length: 15 residues. Germline trimming cut 6 bases from V and 0 bases from J; bases unmatched to any gene: 7. The CDR3 region has the DNA TGTGCCAGCAGACGCTCCGGGACTAACCAAGAGACCCAGTACTTC. It encodes CASRRSGTNQETQYF.

The chain couples TRBV2 to TRBJ2-1; D could derive from TRBD1 or TRBD2 (5 bases each). V was trimmed by 3 bases and J by 3 bases, leaving 21 bases between them. CDR3 size: 18 residues. The germline gives CDR1 SNHLY, CDR2 FYNNEI. Here the CDR3 DNA reads TGTGCCAGCAGTGATCACCAGCAGGGAGAGATAGTCTACAATGAGCAGTTCTTC. It translates to CASSDHQQGEIVYNEQFF.

This clonotype occurred many times. V gene TRBV12-3 or TRBV12-4 combines with J gene TRBJ2-2; D remains unclear. The length of the CDR3 is 15 residues. The V gene lost 5 bases and the J gene lost 7 bases, with 17 bases spanning the gap. The CDR3 spells CASSPIRRSRGELFF. The DNA for the CDR3 is TGTGCCAGCAGTCCGATTCGTAGGTCACGCGGGGAGCTGTTTTTT.

This clonotype was detected ten times or more. The chain couples TRBV12-5 to TRBJ1-6; D unclear. Trimming took off 1 base at V and 9 bases at J, with 7 bases between the two ends. Germline CDR1 is LGHNT and CDR2 is FRNRAP. CDR3 size: 13 residues. CDR3 sequence (DNA): TGTGCTAGTGGTTTGGGGCCAGGTTCACCCCTCCACTTT. As protein: CASGLGPGSPLHF.

The chain uses TRBV2 and TRBJ2-1, with TRBD1 matching over 12 bases. The germline V gene encodes CDR1 SNHLY and CDR2 FYNNEI. This CDR3 is built from 14 residues. The V and J ends lost 8 bases and 8 bases, in that order; junction bases with no gene match: 7. CDR3 amino acids: CASGRDRGRDEQFF. CDR3 in DNA: TGTGCCAGCGGCCGGGACAGGGGGCGAGATGAGCAGTTCTTC.

The V gene is TRBV6-5, the J gene TRBJ1-1, with D hard to call. This CDR3 is built from 11 residues. Germline V CDR1 and CDR2: MNHEY, SVGAGI. V lost 2 bases, J lost 11 bases, and 9 bases lay in between. Here the CDR3 reads CASSYVGRAFF. The DNA of the CDR3 is TGTGCCAGCAGTTACGTGGGTCGGGCTTTCTTT.

This chain connects TRBV7-2 to TRBJ2-1; D unclear. This CDR3 has 12 amino acids. Germline V gene lookup returns CDR1 SGHTA and CDR2 FQGNSA. Between the trimmed V and J ends, which lost 5 bases and 4 bases, there was a span of 6 bases. The CDR3 loop reads CASSLTYNEQFF. For the CDR3, the DNA is TGTGCCAGCAGCCTGACATACAATGAGCAGTTCTTC. The variable domain in full, completed from reference TRBV7-2 and TRBJ2-1, reads GAGVSQSPSNKVTEKGKDVELRCDPISGHTALYWYRQSLGQGLEFLIYFQGNSAPDKSGLPSDRFSAERTGGSVSTLTIQRTQQEDSAVYLCASSLTYNEQFFGPGTRLTVL.

This clonotype appeared many times. V is TRBV6-5 and J is TRBJ1-6, with a possible D match to TRBD1 (5 bases). Trimming pared 5 bases from V and 14 bases from J, leaving 22 bases between. Germline V CDR1 and CDR2: MNHEY, SVGAGI. The CDR3 totals 15 residues. This CDR3 reads CASSEPGRAFQALHF. DNA for the CDR3: TGTGCCAGCAGTGAACCGGGACGGGCTTTCCAGGCCCTCCACTTT.

This clonotype was counted a few times. The chain has TRBV6-1 and TRBJ1-1; 9 bases line up with TRBD1. V dropped 5 bases and J dropped 3; count of bases not matched to a gene: 7. This CDR3 is 15 amino acids long. Per germline, CDR1 MNHNS and CDR2 SASEGT. The CDR3 nucleotides are TGTGCCAGCAGTACTGGGACAGGGAGGGACACTGAAGCTTTCTTT. Residues: CASSTGTGRDTEAFF.

A few counts support this clonotype. The chain has TRBV20-1 and TRBJ2-4, with 7 bases fitting TRBD1. The CDR3 is 15 amino acids. Germline V gene lookup returns CDR1 DFQATT and CDR2 SNEGSKA (reference sequence). Trimming took 6 bases from V and 4 from J; bases not matched to a gene: 12. CDR3 DNA sequence: TGCAGTGCGGCCCCCTGGACAGGTCAAAAAAACATTCAGTACTTC. Amino acids: CSAAPWTGQKNIQYF.

Ten or more counts support this clonotype. This sequence joins TRBV3-1 and TRBJ1-6, with a weak D call TRBD1 (5 bases). The CDR3 is 13 residues long. The germline CDR1 and CDR2 sequences are LGHDT and YNNKEL (reference sequence). V lost 7 bases and J 7 bases, leaving 11 bases between the germline ends. The CDR3 DNA reads TGTGCCAGCAAAGGGACTCAAAATTCACCCCTCCACTTT. This gives the protein CASKGTQNSPLHF.

The chain is built from TRBV5-1 and TRBJ2-5; D gene unclear. Trimming stripped 4 bases from V and 2 bases from J, with 3 bases between. CDR1 and CDR2 from the germline V gene are SGHRS and YFSETQ. The CDR3 has 11 amino acids. CDR3 coding DNA: TGCGCCAGCAGCCATCAAGAGACCCAGTACTTC. Translation: CASSHQETQYF. The full variable domain, rest sourced from reference TRBV5-1 and TRBJ2-5, is KAGVTQTPRYLIKTRGQQVTLSCSPISGHRSVSWYQQTPGQGLQFLFEYFSETQRNKGNFPGRFSGRQFSNSRSEMNVSTLELGDSALYLCASSHQETQYFGPGTRLLVL.

The V gene is TRBV4-1, the J gene TRBJ2-2; 11 bases align to TRBD2. V shed 1 base, J shed 1 base, and the junction held 11 bases outside the gene matches. The CDR3 has 20 residues. CDR1 MGHRA and CDR2 YSYEKL come from the germline V gene. The CDR3 reads CASSQVRSSGGARNTGELFF. In nucleotides, the CDR3 is TGCGCCAGCAGCCAAGTTCGGAGTAGCGGGGGGGCGAGGAACACCGGGGAGCTGTTTTTT.